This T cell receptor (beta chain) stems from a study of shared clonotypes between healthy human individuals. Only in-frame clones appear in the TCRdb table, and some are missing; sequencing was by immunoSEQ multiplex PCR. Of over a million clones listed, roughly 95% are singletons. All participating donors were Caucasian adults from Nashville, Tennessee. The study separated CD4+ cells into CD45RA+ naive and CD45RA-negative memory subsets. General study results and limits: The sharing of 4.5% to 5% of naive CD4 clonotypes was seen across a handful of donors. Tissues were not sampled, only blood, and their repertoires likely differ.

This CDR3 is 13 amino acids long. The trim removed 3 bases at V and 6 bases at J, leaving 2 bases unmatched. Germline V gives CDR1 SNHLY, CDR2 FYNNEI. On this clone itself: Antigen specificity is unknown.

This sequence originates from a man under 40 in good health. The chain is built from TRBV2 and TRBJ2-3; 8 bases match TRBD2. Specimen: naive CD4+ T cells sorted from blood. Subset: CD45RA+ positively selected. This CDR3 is CASSDTGGDTQYF. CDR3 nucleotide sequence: TGTGCCAGCAGTGATACGGGAGGGGATACGCAGTATTTT.